The 6 T cell receptor beta chains below come from one sample, sequenced in a study of response to subunit inactivated influenza vaccine. TCRdb re-called the RT-PCR reads through MiXCR, storing one row per CDR3 protein. The sample includes roughly 170,000 distinct CDR3 sequences, about 9% of them seen just once. The material was non-naive T cells sorted from PBMCs, obtained on the day of vaccination. Source of these receptors: a man aged 50 to 59 who received an inactivated influenza vaccine.

This clonotype was seen a few times. CDR3 sequence (DNA): TGTGCCAGTTTAGCGGCTAGCACAGATACGCAGTATTTT. Residues: CASLAASTDTQYF. V and J are TRBV28 and TRBJ2-3; maybe TRBD2 (6 bases). The V gene's germline CDR1 is MDHEN and CDR2 SYDVKM. The CDR3 totals 13 residues. Trimming removed 9 bases at V and 0 bases at J, with 10 bases between.

For this clonotype: Relative to the germline gene, one junction end is altered; a read error may explain this. V and J are TRBV2 and TRBJ1-2, with D perhaps matching TRBD1 (5 bases). Germline V CDR1 and CDR2: SNHLY, FYNNEI. The CDR3 extends over 11 amino acids. CDR3 coding DNA: TGTGCCAGCTCGGGGGACTATGTCTACACCTTC. It specifies CASSGDYVYTF. The full variable domain, with the rest looked up from reference TRBV2 and TRBJ1-2, is EPEVTQTPSHQVTQMGQEVILRCVPISNHLYFYWYRQILGQKVEFLVSFYNNEISEKSEIFDDQFSVERPDGSNFTLKIRSTKLEDSAMYFCASSGDYVYTFGSGTRLTVV.

This clonotype was detected only a few times. The V call is TRBV7-9, the J call TRBJ1-3; D is ambiguous. Trimming removed 2 bases at V and 0 bases at J, with 5 bases between. CDR1 and CDR2 (germline): SEHNR, FQNEAQ (reference sequence). CDR3 length equals 14 residues. CDR3 sequence reads: CASSLQYSGNTIYF. DNA of the CDR3: TGTGCCAGCAGCTTACAGTACTCTGGAAACACCATATATTTT.

At least ten counts were recorded for this clonotype. This chain joins TRBV3-1 and TRBJ2-2; possible D gene TRBD1, 6 bases. This CDR3 is 14 amino acids long. Germline values: CDR1 LGHDT, CDR2 YNNKEL (reference sequence). V was cut by 2 bases and J by 7 bases, with 11 bases left in between. CDR3 in amino acids: CASSQQDSHGELFF. DNA of the CDR3: TGTGCCAGCAGCCAACAGGACAGTCACGGGGAGCTGTTTTTT.

This clonotype showed up just a few times. The J gene is TRBJ2-1, the V gene TRBV24-1; TRBD1 matches at 9 bases. The germline V gene encodes CDR1 KGHDR and CDR2 SFDVKD. Trimming at V came to 4 bases and at J to 6 bases, leaving 9 bases not matched to a gene. CDR3 size: 16 residues. The chain's CDR3 is CATSDEGTGSGNEQFF. The CDR3 DNA sequence: TGTGCCACCAGTGACGAAGGGACAGGGAGTGGCAATGAGCAGTTCTTC.

This clonotype was detected ten times or more. The rearrangement links TRBV28 to TRBJ2-1; 10 bases align to TRBD2. This CDR3 is built from 17 residues. The ends lost 3 bases at V and 0 bases at J; junction bases unmatched: 5. CDR1 and CDR2 (germline): MDHEN, SYDVKM. CDR3 in DNA: TGTGCCAGCAGTTTCCCGCTAGCGGGAGTCTCCTACAATGAGCAGTTCTTC. Amino acid sequence: CASSFPLAGVSYNEQFF.